The subject of this entry is one T cell receptor beta chain. What it recognizes is unknown. The assay used deep level. The assay was immunoSEQ multiplex PCR, and TCRdb's table has in-frame clones only and misses some. The sample has about 2.2 million clones, over 85% seen once. Terminally differentiated effector memory CD45RA+ cells were excluded by CCR7 positive selection of CD45RO-negative cells. The sample comes from a study of shared clonotypes between healthy human individuals. Points from the study as a whole: Rarefaction exposed incomplete sorted-subset sequencing despite large depth.

The CDR3 has 13 amino acids. Between the trimmed V and J ends, which lost 4 bases and 6 bases, there was a span of 10 bases. Germline values: CDR1 MNHEY, CDR2 SMNVEV (reference sequence). The TCR comes from a man younger than 30 in good health. Some clones in this sample may be carry-over from other donors' samples. Sequencing was performed on naive CD8+ T cells from PBMCs. This chain uses TRBV27 with TRBJ1-5; no firm D call. This chain's CDR3 is CASSSTVGQPQHF. The CDR3 DNA is TGTGCCAGCAGTTCGACGGTAGGTCAGCCCCAGCATTTT.